The 18 T cell receptor beta chains in this list originate from one sample, sequenced in a study of blood T cell repertoires in COVID-19. Only in-frame clones appear in the TCRdb table, and some are missing; sequencing was by immunoSEQ multiplex PCR. The data hold about 140,000 clones, with 77% observed a single time. The sample comprised peripheral blood. Every receptor here comes from a woman in her fifties or sixties with active or convalescent COVID-19.

This chain connects TRBV6-2 or TRBV6-3 to TRBJ2-2, with 9 bases lining up with TRBD1. CDR1 and CDR2 from the germline V gene are MNHEY and SVGEGT. This CDR3 contains 16 residues. V dropped 3 bases and J dropped 7; count of bases not matched to a gene: 9. For the CDR3, the DNA is TGTGCCAGCAGTTATATTGGGACAGGGTACCGCGGGGAGCTGTTTTTT. Translation gives CASSYIGTGYRGELFF.

V gene TRBV18 combines with J gene TRBJ1-2; weak D call: TRBD1 (5 bases). V was trimmed by 2 bases and J by 2 bases, leaving 12 bases between them. CDR1 and CDR2 (germline): KGHSH, LQKENI. The CDR3 runs to 15 residues. CDR3 amino acids: CASSPRATENYGYTF. CDR3 DNA sequence: TGTGCCAGCTCACCAAGGGCGACAGAGAACTATGGCTACACCTTC. The full variable domain, completed using reference TRBV18 and TRBJ1-2, is NAGVMQNPRHLVRRRGQEARLRCSPMKGHSHVYWYRQLPEEGLKFMVYLQKENIIDESGMPKERFSAEFPKEGPSILRIQQVVRGDSAAYFCASSPRATENYGYTFGSGTRLTVV.

J is TRBJ1-6 and V is TRBV7-6; no clear D gene. The CDR3 is made up of 15 amino acids. The germline V and J ends were trimmed by 3 bases and 7 bases, with 13 bases remaining between them. The germline gives CDR1 SGHVS, CDR2 FNYEAQ. Here the CDR3 reads CASSFRGNPNSPLHF. In DNA, the CDR3 is TGTGCCAGCAGCTTTCGGGGAAACCCAAATTCACCCCTCCACTTT.

This clone was counted only a few times. The chain links TRBV30 to TRBJ1-5; 7 positions agree with TRBD1. V was pared by 2 bases and J by 2 bases, with 0 bases of the junction left unmatched. Per the germline V gene, CDR1 is GTSNPN and CDR2 is SVGIG (reference sequence). This CDR3 contains 13 residues. The CDR3 DNA follows: TGTGCCTGGAGTACAGGGGGCAATCAGCCCCAGCATTTT. It yields the protein CAWSTGGNQPQHF.

The genes are TRBV25-1 and TRBJ2-3, with TRBD2 identical over 8 bases. CDR3 size: 14 residues. CDR1 is MGHDK and CDR2 is SYGVNS in the germline V gene. Unmatched junction bases numbered 4, after V lost 4 bases and J lost 4 bases. The CDR3 loop is CASSVAGRPDTQYF. As DNA, the CDR3 is TGTGCCAGCAGTGTAGCGGGGAGGCCAGATACGCAGTATTTT.

The J gene is TRBJ1-4, the V gene TRBV7-2, with 10 bases that match TRBD1. The J segment lost 3 bases and the V segment lost 5 bases, leaving 3 bases of the junction unmatched. The CDR3 has 15 amino acids. Looked up from germline, CDR1 is SGHTA and CDR2 is FQGNSA. CDR3 sequence: CASSPDRGPNEKLFF. CDR3 coding DNA: TGTGCCAGCAGCCCAGACAGGGGGCCTAATGAAAAACTGTTTTTT.

The chain links TRBV7-9 to TRBJ2-5; a possible D gene is TRBD2 (6 bases). The CDR3 totals 14 residues. The germline V and J ends were trimmed by 5 bases and 5 bases, with 15 bases remaining between them. The germline CDR1 and CDR2 sequences are SEHNR and FQNEAQ (reference sequence). The CDR3 protein is CASSHARGRETQYF. CDR3 in DNA: TGTGCCAGCAGCCACGCGCGAGGGAGGGAGACCCAGTACTTC.

This clone was recorded only once. This chain uses TRBV18 with TRBJ1-1; D is uncertain. Per the germline V gene, CDR1 is KGHSH and CDR2 is LQKENI. V dropped 6 bases and J dropped 4 bases, with 18 bases sitting between them. The CDR3 runs to 15 residues. The CDR3 region is CASSPNYTLGTEAFF. The CDR3 DNA reads TGTGCCAGCTCGCCTAACTATACGCTGGGCACTGAAGCTTTCTTT.

CDR3 nucleotides: TGTGCCAGCAGCCCTCCAGGGGGGAGCACAGATACGCAGTATTTT. Translating it yields CASSPPGGSTDTQYF. The chain carries TRBV28 and TRBJ2-3; a weak D match, TRBD1 (7 bases). CDR3 size: 15 residues. V was clipped by 6 bases and J by 0 bases, with 13 bases between them. The germline CDR1 and CDR2 sequences are MDHEN and SYDVKM.

The genes are TRBV30 and TRBJ1-1; no clear D. This CDR3 is built from 11 residues. Trimming removed 4 bases at V and 6 bases at J, with 9 bases between. CDR1 and CDR2 (germline): GTSNPN, SVGIG (reference sequence). This CDR3 reads CAWTRGAEAFF. The CDR3, as DNA: TGTGCCTGGACCCGCGGCGCTGAAGCTTTCTTT.

The chain combines TRBV9 with TRBJ1-2, with D possibly matching TRBD1 (5 bases). This CDR3 contains 16 residues. V lost 2 bases, J lost 4 bases, and 18 bases lay in between. Germline loops: CDR1 SGDLS, CDR2 YYNGEE. The CDR3 is CASSVGGGTSSYGYTF. The CDR3 coding sequence is TGTGCCAGCAGCGTTGGTGGGGGGACCTCCTCCTATGGCTACACCTTC.

The chain combines TRBV7-6 with TRBJ2-1; the match to TRBD1 covers 11 bases. Germline V gives CDR1 SGHVS, CDR2 FNYEAQ. V dropped 7 bases and J dropped 2; count of bases not matched to a gene: 7. The CDR3 contains 16 residues. The CDR3 nucleotides are TGTGCCAGCACCAGGGACAGGGGGGGTCCCTACAATGAGCAGTTCTTC. Protein product: CASTRDRGGPYNEQFF.

This rearrangement joins TRBV15 to TRBJ2-5, with 11 bases matching TRBD2. This CDR3 has 14 amino acids. Unmatched junction bases numbered 8, after V lost 9 bases and J lost 5 bases. Germline loops: CDR1 LNHNV, CDR2 YYDKDF (reference sequence). CDR3 amino acids: CATRLAGLGETQYF. In DNA form, the CDR3 reads TGTGCCACAAGACTAGCGGGGCTTGGGGAGACCCAGTACTTC.

The chain joins TRBV10-1 to TRBJ1-2, with TRBD1 as a possible D gene (5 bases). V lost 2 bases to trimming and J lost 8 bases, with 15 bases between them. In germline, CDR1 is WNHNN, CDR2 SYGVQD (reference sequence). This CDR3 is 14 amino acids long. The CDR3 spells CASSEGRSGGGYTF. Written as DNA, the CDR3 is TGCGCCAGCAGTGAGGGACGGAGCGGGGGGGGCTACACCTTC.

V usage is TRBV11-3 and J usage is TRBJ2-1, with 16 bases fitting TRBD2. V lost 3 bases and J lost 4; bases outside the gene matches: 12. Germline CDR1 is SGHNT and CDR2 is YENEEA. The CDR3 runs to 20 residues. CDR3: CASSFPGLAGGPQGYNEQFF. The DNA for the CDR3 is TGTGCCAGCAGCTTTCCGGGACTAGCGGGAGGGCCTCAGGGATACAATGAGCAGTTCTTC.

The chain links TRBV5-5 to TRBJ1-4; D not certain. V lost 0 bases and J lost 3, with 9 bases in between. From germline, CDR1 is SGHKS and CDR2 YYEKEE (reference sequence). The CDR3 contains 15 residues. The chain's CDR3 is CASSLDPGPNEKLFF. As DNA, the CDR3 is TGTGCCAGCAGCTTGGACCCAGGTCCTAATGAAAAACTGTTTTTT.

The gene calls are TRBV12-5 and TRBJ1-1; maybe TRBD1 (5 bases). Germline CDR1 reads LGHNT; CDR2 reads FRNRAP. The CDR3 sequence is 13 residues long. Trimming shortened V by 1 base and J by 10 bases, and 13 bases separated the two germline ends. DNA of the CDR3: TGTGCTAGTGGTTTGGGAACATACGACAGAGCTTTCTTT. It translates to CASGLGTYDRAFF.

A single count supports this clone. This chain joins TRBV5-6 and TRBJ1-5; tentatively, D is TRBD1 (5 bases). This CDR3 is 15 amino acids long. Trimming left V 4 bases short and J 7 bases short, with 18 bases between. Per the germline V gene, CDR1 is SGHDT and CDR2 is YYEEEE. In DNA form, the CDR3 reads TGTGCCAGCAGCCCCGCCGGGGGGTCAGGGCAGCCCCAGCATTTT. Protein: CASSPAGGSGQPQHF. Based on the CDR3 plus reference TRBV5-6 and TRBJ1-5, the full variable domain is DAGVTQSPTHLIKTRGQQVTLRCSPKSGHDTVSWYQQALGQGPQFIFQYYEEEERQRGNFPDRFSGHQFPNYSSELNVNALLLGDSALYLCASSPAGGSGQPQHFGDGTRLSIL.